The rows below give T cell receptor beta chains drawn from one sample of a study of T cells expressing NK-cell markers. TCRdb reprocessed the 5' RACE reads, keeping one entry per CDR3 protein, no DNA. Its table lists 150,000 or so distinct CDR3 sequences. The sequencing sample was made of blood T cells: a sorted CD56 or NKG2C T cell subset, CD4+ or CD8+ T cells, or bulk PBMC T cells (not recorded which). These receptor sequences come from a woman between 18 and 70 years old in good health. Each CDR3 is given with its conserved first and last residue.

v_call	j_call	cdr3_aa
TRBV5-1	TRBJ2-3	CASSFLTPATDTQYF
TRBV5-1	TRBJ2-1	CASSLKSGSGGEQFF
TRBV7-2	TRBJ2-7	CASSVGRLNYEQYF
TRBV4-1	TRBJ2-1	CASSQDGPGLAGVPSYNEQFF
TRBV9	TRBJ1-5	CASGGNQPQHF
TRBV25-1	TRBJ2-7	CASSGRTSGTRNEQYF
TRBV9	TRBJ2-5	CASSLAGLTNGETQYF
TRBV6-5	TRBJ1-2	CASSYGTVGGYTF
TRBV3-1	TRBJ2-7	CASSQASGLRSYEQYF
TRBV24-1	TRBJ2-3	CATSLGTATQYF
TRBV28	TRBJ1-2	CASSWGGNYGYTF
TRBV10-3	TRBJ2-3	CAISGQGTDTQYF
TRBV15	TRBJ2-3	CATSSGTISTDTQYF
TRBV7-9	TRBJ1-1	CASSRIRDLGTEVFF
TRBV12-3/TRBV12-4	TRBJ1-5	CASTPGDRSGSQHF
TRBV11-2	TRBJ1-6	CASSLSGGRAGNSPLHF
TRBV12-3/TRBV12-4	TRBJ2-2	CASSLRFGTFNTGELFF
TRBV6-1	TRBJ2-3	CASSAADTQYF
TRBV18	TRBJ2-7	CASSPVGVSNTYEQYF
TRBV7-3	TRBJ2-2	CASSLTNRGLAHTGELFF
TRBV5-1	TRBJ2-3	CASTTGGRTDTQYF
TRBV11-3	TRBJ2-2	CASSLALGSNTGELFF
TRBV10-3	TRBJ1-1	CAISDSGLWGTEAFF
TRBV20-1	TRBJ2-3	CSAFPGLATQYF
TRBV12-3/TRBV12-4	TRBJ2-5	CASRRGGGKTQYF
TRBV4-1	TRBJ2-5	CASSQDKVKQETQYF
TRBV12-3/TRBV12-4	TRBJ1-1	CASSLRITPGELPNTEAFF
TRBV7-8	TRBJ2-7	CASSPLAVTYEQYF
TRBV9	TRBJ2-6	CASSVGGRGANVLTF
TRBV7-8	TRBJ2-3	CASSLTKDYSGRTQYF
TRBV3-1	TRBJ2-5	CASSHVRPRQETQYF
TRBV9	TRBJ2-7	CASSPQVGSKEQYF
TRBV10-3	TRBJ2-3	CAISSSADTQYF
TRBV15	TRBJ2-3	CATSRLGQGTDTQYF
TRBV11-2	TRBJ2-1	CASSSNTAVGYNEQFF
TRBV29-1	TRBJ2-1	CSVEGGLELNEQFF
TRBV5-1	TRBJ2-7	CASSLSLVTYEQYF
TRBV28	TRBJ2-3	CASTPLWESGTDTQYF
TRBV5-1	TRBJ2-7	CASSLGLQAYEQYF
TRBV5-1	TRBJ1-1	CASSEPQGEAFF
TRBV12-3/TRBV12-4	TRBJ1-5	CASSLGGSAGQPQHF
TRBV3-1	TRBJ1-1	CASSQASPLEAFF
TRBV5-1	TRBJ1-2	CASRAGEAIGYGYTF
TRBV5-1	TRBJ2-1	CASSLSGQGYNEQFF
TRBV5-1	TRBJ2-1	CASSSSGGRQYNEQFF
TRBV3-1	TRBJ1-3	CASSPRPESSGNTIYF
TRBV12-3/TRBV12-4	TRBJ2-3	CASSLVPISGRSTDTQYF
TRBV7-3	TRBJ2-4	CASSPSTSGSQGNIQYF
TRBV24-1	TRBJ2-3	CATSDAGTDTQYF
TRBV7-8	TRBJ2-3	CASSLARSRESLGTDTQYF
TRBV5-4	TRBJ2-1	CASSPGTSGLRVDEQFF
TRBV7-3	TRBJ1-6	CASSFEGPLTGGGSPLHF
TRBV15	TRBJ2-2	CATETGAGTGELFF
TRBV20-1	TRBJ1-2	CSARVQGPAYGYTF
TRBV20-1	TRBJ2-7	CSASLSGRGSYEQYF
TRBV6-5	TRBJ1-1	CASSYSTGALNTEAFF